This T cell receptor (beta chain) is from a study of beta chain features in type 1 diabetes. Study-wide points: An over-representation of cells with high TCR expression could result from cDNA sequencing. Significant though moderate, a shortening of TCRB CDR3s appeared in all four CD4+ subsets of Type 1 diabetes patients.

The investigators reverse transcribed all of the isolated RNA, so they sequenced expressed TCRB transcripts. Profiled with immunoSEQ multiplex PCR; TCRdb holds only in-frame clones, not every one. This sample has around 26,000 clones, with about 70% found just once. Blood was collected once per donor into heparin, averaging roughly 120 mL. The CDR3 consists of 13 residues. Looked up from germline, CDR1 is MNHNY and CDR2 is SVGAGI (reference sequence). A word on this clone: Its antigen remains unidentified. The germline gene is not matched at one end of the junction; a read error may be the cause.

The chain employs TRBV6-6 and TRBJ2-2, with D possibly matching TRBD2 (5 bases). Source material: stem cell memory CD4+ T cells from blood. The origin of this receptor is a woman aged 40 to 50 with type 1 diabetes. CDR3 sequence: CASSRDDTGELLF. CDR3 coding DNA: TGTGCCAGCAGTCGGGATGACACCGGGGAGCTGCTTTTT.